The present entry profiles one T cell receptor (beta chain) with its context. The DNA is left out, because the CDR3 cannot be placed on it with certainty; the CDR3 is given as TCRdb lists it. CDR1 is GTSNPN, CDR2 SVGIG, per germline (reference sequence). The CDR3 is 13 amino acids in total, end residues counted. The data belong to a study of CD8+ T cells in alopecia areata. Overall study: Severity scores in treated patients reflected the percentage of scalp affected.

Isolated RNA was reverse transcribed into cDNA used as the sequencing template. Repertoires were generated with immunoSEQ multiplex PCR, while TCRdb's copy carries only in-frame clones and drops some. The sample has a few hundred thousand clones; around two fifths are singletons. Treatment defined: oral pan-JAK inhibitor, 5-10 mg twice daily. This chain joins TRBV30 and TRBJ1-1. This clonotype was sampled from a human donor with alopecia areata. The sequences come from CD4+ T cells sorted from blood, collected between weeks 36 and 40, from a patient treated with tofacitinib. The CDR3 spells CAWSVGSGTEASF.